Shown below are 30 T cell receptor beta chains from a single sample sequenced in a study of T cells after yellow fever vaccination. TCRdb called the 5' RACE reads again in MiXCR, with one record for every CDR3 protein. Of 450,000 to 600,000 distinct CDR3 sequences listed, about a sixth are singletons. The input for sequencing was PBMCs, taken more than 4 days after the first yellow fever vaccination. The receptor source for this set is a young man who received the YFV17D yellow fever vaccine.

This CDR3 reads CASSPLEGTGELFF. As DNA, the CDR3 is TGTGCCAGCTCACCACTTGAGGGCACCGGGGAGCTGTTTTTT. This sequence joins TRBV18 and TRBJ2-2; the D gene is possibly TRBD2 (5 bases). The CDR3 is 14 residues long. Germline CDR1 reads KGHSH; CDR2 reads LQKENI. The V end lost 1 base, the J end lost 4 bases, and 7 bases lay between the germline ends. Looking up the rest from reference TRBV18 and TRBJ2-2 gives the full variable domain: NAGVMQNPRHLVRRRGQEARLRCSPMKGHSHVYWYRQLPEEGLKFMVYLQKENIIDESGMPKERFSAEFPKEGPSILRIQQVVRGDSAAYFCASSPLEGTGELFFGEGSRLTVL.

The chain recombines TRBV27 with TRBJ2-3; TRBD2 might be the D (6 bases). This CDR3 contains 15 residues. Per germline, CDR1 MNHEY and CDR2 SMNVEV (reference sequence). With 3 bases removed from V and 3 bases from J, the gap between germline ends came to 13 bases. DNA for the CDR3: TGTGCCAGCAGTTTTAAACGGGGGAAGACAGATACGCAGTATTTT. This translates into CASSFKRGKTDTQYF.

This clonotype was observed many times. The chain is built from TRBV27 and TRBJ2-5, with 12 bases aligning to TRBD2. CDR1 and CDR2 from the germline V gene are MNHEY and SMNVEV (reference sequence). The CDR3 has 16 amino acids. V lost 11 bases and J lost 4; bases outside the gene matches: 14. The CDR3 DNA reads TGTGCCCGCTCTAGCGGGGGGGCCGGTTTGTTAGAGACCCAGTACTTC. Translating it yields CARSSGGAGLLETQYF.

This clonotype was recorded a few times. The chain is built from TRBV20-1 and TRBJ2-7, with 7 bases matching TRBD1. Per germline, CDR1 DFQATT and CDR2 SNEGSKA (reference sequence). Unmatched junction bases numbered 1, after V lost 4 bases and J lost 4 bases. There are 11 residues in the CDR3. As DNA, the CDR3 is TGCAGTGCTAACAGGGGATACGAGCAGTACGTC. Its translation is CSANRGYEQYV.

This clonotype has ten or more counts. CDR3 coding DNA: TGCGCCAGCAGCCCAGGGACTACCACAGATACGCAGTATTTT. Residues: CASSPGTTTDTQYF. The chain carries TRBV5-1 and TRBJ2-3, with 7 bases fitting TRBD2. The germline CDR1 and CDR2 sequences are SGHRS and YFSETQ. This CDR3 contains 14 residues. V trimming: 4 bases; J trimming: 2 bases; junction bases outside the gene matches: 4.

The V and J genes are TRBV5-1 and TRBJ1-2; 7 bases fit TRBD1. Trimming took 4 bases from V and 7 from J; bases not matched to a gene: 10. CDR3 size: 14 residues. Germline CDR1 reads SGHRS; CDR2 reads YFSETQ. DNA for the CDR3: TGCGCCAGCAGCCCCGGGACAGCAACACTTGGCTACACCTTC. This sequence encodes CASSPGTATLGYTF.

The rearrangement links TRBV6-2 or TRBV6-3 to TRBJ2-7; possible D gene TRBD2, 6 bases. The V end lost 6 bases, the J end lost 5 bases, and 26 bases lay between the germline ends. The CDR3 length is 17 residues. The germline V gene has CDR1 MNHEY and CDR2 SVGEGT. The CDR3 nucleotides are TGTGCCAGCAGCTCAACCGGAGGGGTCACCCGAGCCCACGAGCAGTACGTC. Its translation is CASSSTGGVTRAHEQYV.

V gene TRBV5-1 combines with J gene TRBJ2-5; D unresolved. V dropped 5 bases and J dropped 7 bases, with 9 bases sitting between them. The CDR3 has 11 residues. CDR1 and CDR2 from the germline V gene are SGHRS and YFSETQ. This CDR3 reads CASSSEMTQYF. In DNA, the CDR3 is TGCGCCAGCAGTTCAGAAATGACCCAGTACTTC.

The chain combines TRBV7-2 with TRBJ1-2; tentative D call: TRBD1 (6 bases). V was cut by 6 bases and J by 4 bases, with 18 bases left in between. This CDR3 region has 15 residues. CDR1 and CDR2 (germline): SGHTA, FQGNSA. CDR3 coding DNA: TGTGCCAGCAGGGAAACAGGGCGAGCGGCCTATGGCTACACCTTC. Its protein product is CASRETGRAAYGYTF. The full variable domain, its missing parts supplied by reference TRBV7-2 and TRBJ1-2, is GAGVSQSPSNKVTEKGKDVELRCDPISGHTALYWYRQSLGQGLEFLIYFQGNSAPDKSGLPSDRFSAERTGGSVSTLTIQRTQQEDSAVYLCASRETGRAAYGYTFGSGTRLTVV.

This clonotype was observed at least ten times. This sequence joins TRBV25-1 and TRBJ1-4; 9 bases match TRBD1. In germline, CDR1 is MGHDK, CDR2 SYGVNS. CDR3 length: 14 amino acids. The V segment lost 4 bases and the J segment 7 bases; nucleotides outside the gene matches: 4. DNA for the CDR3: TGTGCCAGCAGTGGGGACAGGGAGGTTGAAAAACTGTTTTTT. Its translation: CASSGDREVEKLFF.

CDR3 amino acids: CAISGGLAGSSEQYV. CDR3 bases: TGTGCCATCAGTGGGGGACTAGCGGGAAGCAGCGAGCAGTACGTC. The rearrangement links TRBV10-3 to TRBJ2-7; 13 bases are a match to TRBD2. The V and J ends lost 4 bases and 6 bases, in that order; junction bases with no gene match: 6. Looked up from germline, CDR1 is ENHRY and CDR2 is SYGVKD. This CDR3 is built from 15 residues.

This clonotype was counted between two and nine times. This chain joins TRBV6-1 and TRBJ2-3, with 13 bases that match TRBD2. CDR3 length: 16 amino acids. The J segment lost 4 bases and the V segment lost 0 bases, leaving 1 base of the junction unmatched. CDR1 is MNHNS and CDR2 is SASEGT in the germline V gene. CDR3 DNA: TGTGCCAGCAGTGAAGCTACTAGCGGGGGGGCAGATACGCAGTATTTT. It is translated as CASSEATSGGADTQYF.

The V and J genes are TRBV9 and TRBJ2-1, with unresolved D. Germline CDR1 and CDR2: SGDLS and YYNGEE. The CDR3 consists of 15 residues. V was shortened by 3 bases and J by 0 bases, with 10 bases between the two germline ends. This CDR3 reads CASSDGLVSYNEQFF. CDR3 DNA sequence: TGTGCCAGCAGCGATGGCCTCGTCTCCTACAATGAGCAGTTCTTC.

This clonotype was seen more than once but under ten times. The V and J genes are TRBV4-3 and TRBJ1-4; 9 nucleotides align to TRBD1. Looked up from germline, CDR1 is LGHNA and CDR2 is YSLEER. Unmatched junction bases numbered 0, after V lost 0 bases and J lost 10 bases. This CDR3 region has 13 residues. CDR3 residues: CASSQETGGKLFF. The CDR3 nucleotides are TGCGCCAGCAGCCAAGAGACAGGGGGAAAACTGTTTTTT.

The DNA of the CDR3 is TGCGCCAGCAGCCAAGATGGAGGGAGGTCAGCTTTCTTT. Amino acids: CASSQDGGRSAFF. The chain links TRBV4-3 to TRBJ1-1; no definite D call. This CDR3 region has 13 residues. V was shortened by 0 bases and J by 10 bases, with 12 bases between the two germline ends. Looked up from germline, CDR1 is LGHNA and CDR2 is YSLEER.

The sample holds a few counts of this clonotype. The chain recombines TRBV20-1 with TRBJ1-5, with D possibly being TRBD1 (5 bases). The V end lost 2 bases, the J end lost 3 bases, and 14 bases lay between the germline ends. This CDR3 spans 15 amino acids. CDR1 and CDR2 (germline): DFQATT, SNEGSKA (reference sequence). The CDR3 sequence is CSARFPGRDNQPQHF. The DNA for the CDR3 is TGCAGTGCTAGATTTCCGGGACGGGACAATCAGCCCCAGCATTTT.

J is TRBJ1-4 and V is TRBV5-6, with D perhaps TRBD1 (5 bases). With 4 bases removed from V and 5 bases from J, the gap between germline ends came to 15 bases. The CDR3 extends over 15 amino acids. Germline CDR1 is SGHDT and CDR2 is YYEEEE. CDR3 DNA sequence: TGTGCCAGCAGCCACCTCTCGGGGACCAATGAAAAACTGTTTTTT. Translating gives CASSHLSGTNEKLFF. Complete variable domain (other parts from reference TRBV5-6 and TRBJ1-4): DAGVTQSPTHLIKTRGQQVTLRCSPKSGHDTVSWYQQALGQGPQFIFQYYEEEERQRGNFPDRFSGHQFPNYSSELNVNALLLGDSALYLCASSHLSGTNEKLFFGSGTQLSVL.

DNA for the CDR3: TGCGCCAGCAGCTTGGCAACAGGCTTTAACACTGAAGCTTTCTTT. Translated: CASSLATGFNTEAFF. The chain is built from TRBV5-1 and TRBJ1-1, with D maybe TRBD1 (5 bases). Germline CDR1 SGHRS, CDR2 YFSETQ. This CDR3 region has 15 residues. The V end lost 0 bases, the J end lost 2 bases, and 11 bases lay between the germline ends.

The chain links TRBV4-3 to TRBJ2-1, with 7 bases lining up with TRBD2. The germline V gene has CDR1 LGHNA and CDR2 YSLEER. The CDR3 has 15 amino acids. The V gene end was trimmed by 2 bases and the J gene end by 7 bases; junction bases not matched to a gene: 8. CDR3 protein: CASSQPGLGGNEQFF. Here the CDR3 DNA reads TGCGCCAGCAGCCAACCGGGGCTGGGGGGGAATGAGCAGTTCTTC.

The chain combines TRBV9 with TRBJ2-7; D possibly corresponds to TRBD2 (5 bases). The CDR3 loop spans 15 amino acids. Germline assignment: CDR1 SGDLS and CDR2 YYNGEE. The V end lost 0 bases, the J end lost 0 bases, and 10 bases lay between the germline ends. The CDR3 DNA reads as TGTGCCAGCAGCGTAGGTCTGGGGAGCTCCTACGAGCAGTACTTC. As protein: CASSVGLGSSYEQYF.

The V and J genes are TRBV5-1 and TRBJ2-7; the D is unclear. Germline CDR1 and CDR2: SGHRS and YFSETQ. This CDR3 has 13 residues. V gave up 4 bases and J gave up 3 bases, with 11 bases separating them. The CDR3 DNA reads as TGCGCCAGCAGCCTCCGCGGCCGCTACGAGCAGTACTTC. Translation: CASSLRGRYEQYF.

This clonotype was observed a handful of times. The chain carries TRBV27 and TRBJ2-3; TRBD2 is a possible D gene (6 bases). Trimming cost V 2 bases and J 3 bases, with 18 bases left between them. This CDR3 has 17 residues. Germline CDR1 reads MNHEY; CDR2 reads SMNVEV (reference sequence). The CDR3 sequence: CASSLREYRAGTDTQYF. The CDR3 bases are TGTGCCAGCAGTTTACGGGAGTACCGGGCCGGGACAGATACGCAGTATTTT.

The V gene is TRBV7-6, the J gene TRBJ2-2; D gene unclear. V was pared by 2 bases and J by 0 bases, with 4 bases between. Germline V gene sequence: CDR1 SGHVS, CDR2 FNYEAQ. The CDR3 has 14 amino acids. This chain's CDR3 is CASSLPSNTGELFF. Written as DNA, the CDR3 is TGTGCCAGCAGCTTACCATCGAACACCGGGGAGCTGTTTTTT.

This clonotype was seen more than once but under ten times. The CDR3 spells CASSQGQASSYEQYV. As DNA, the CDR3 is TGCGCCAGCAGCCAAGGACAGGCGAGCTCCTACGAGCAGTACGTC. This chain uses TRBV4-1 with TRBJ2-7; perhaps TRBD1 as D (6 bases). This CDR3 spans 15 amino acids. CDR1 is MGHRA, CDR2 YSYEKL, per germline. Trimming left V 1 base short and J 0 bases short, with 10 bases between.

This chain links TRBV14 with TRBJ2-1, with D possibly matching TRBD2 (6 bases). The V end was cut by 1 base, the J end by 0 bases, with 13 bases between. The CDR3 extends over 17 amino acids. From germline, CDR1 is SGHDN and CDR2 FVKESK. Here the CDR3 DNA reads TGTGCCAGCAGCCAAGTGGTCCGGGACTCCTCCTACAATGAGCAGTTCTTC. Its protein product is CASSQVVRDSSYNEQFF.

This chain links TRBV11-1 with TRBJ1-5; TRBD1 matches 8 bases. This CDR3 comprises 20 residues. With 4 bases clipped from V and 0 bases from J, the junction kept 17 bases outside the gene matches. Looked up from germline, CDR1 is SGHAT and CDR2 is FQDESV (reference sequence). Written as DNA, the CDR3 is TGTGCCAGCAGCTCTACCCCGGCCGGGACAGGCAGATATAGCAATCAGCCCCAGCATTTT. Protein: CASSSTPAGTGRYSNQPQHF.

The chain combines TRBV4-2 with TRBJ1-5; D is undetermined. Trimming pared 1 base from V and 5 bases from J, leaving 12 bases between. The CDR3 covers 15 residues. Germline assignment: CDR1 LGHNA and CDR2 YNFKEQ. This CDR3 is CASSQVSQEDQPQHF. The CDR3 coding sequence is TGTGCCAGCAGCCAAGTTAGCCAGGAAGATCAGCCCCAGCATTTT.

The chain employs TRBV29-1 and TRBJ1-2; D not resolved. V was cut by 1 base and J by 4 bases, with 19 bases left in between. CDR1 is SQVTM, CDR2 ANQGSEA, per germline. The CDR3 loop spans 16 amino acids. Written as DNA, the CDR3 is TGCAGCGTTGAAGGATATGGGGAAGCCCTTTCCTATGGCTACACCTTC. Amino acid sequence: CSVEGYGEALSYGYTF.

The chain recombines TRBV5-5 with TRBJ1-5; a possible D gene is TRBD1 (5 bases). V gave up 3 bases and J gave up 4 bases, with 17 bases separating them. This CDR3 region has 16 residues. The germline V gene encodes CDR1 SGHKS and CDR2 YYEKEE (reference sequence). The CDR3 coding sequence is TGTGCCAGCAGCTACGGGACGGTGGGCGGTAATCAGCCCCAGCATTTT. This encodes CASSYGTVGGNQPQHF.

The gene calls are TRBV6-1 and TRBJ2-7, with D unclear. CDR1 MNHNS and CDR2 SASEGT come from the germline V gene. CDR3 length equals 13 residues. Trimming left V 2 bases short and J 6 bases short, with 11 bases between. DNA for the CDR3: TGTGCCAGCAGTGAATTCACGGCAGGCGAGCAGTACTTC. This sequence encodes CASSEFTAGEQYF.